Listed below are T cell receptor beta chains from one sample, sequenced in a study of Ad26.COV2.S vaccination and SARS-CoV-2 variants. TCRdb's copy holds only in-frame clones and misses some; the assay was immunoSEQ multiplex PCR. Altogether roughly 330,000 clones are present, 90% being singletons, with the ten largest covering around 5.5%. The source material was peripheral blood, sampled in a trial of Ad26.COV2.S vaccine versus placebo. The receptors come from a person between 18 and 65 years old who received the Ad26.COV2.S COVID-19 vaccine or a placebo. Both conserved end residues are trimmed from each CDR3.

V: TRBV6-5
J: TRBJ1-5
length: 12
CDR3: ACYREGWYQPQH

V: TRBV12-3/TRBV12-4
J: TRBJ2-7
length: 9
CDR3: ASSKTYEQY

V: TRBV7-6
J: TRBJ1-4
length: 12
CDR3: ASSSKQPGYGLF

V: TRBV14
J: TRBJ2-3
length: 15
CDR3: ASSLKGWSASTDTQY

V: TRBV2
J: TRBJ1-3
length: 12
CDR3: ASRHTDREDTIY

V: TRBV29-1
J: TRBJ2-2
length: 12
CDR3: SVGTPEDTGELF

V: TRBV25-1
J: TRBJ2-7
length: 12
CDR3: ASSEPETVYEQY

V: TRBV4-1
J: TRBJ1-4
length: 13
CDR3: ASSQSGTGDEKLF

V: TRBV6-6
J: TRBJ1-2
length: 13
CDR3: ASSYPRGEYYGYT

V: TRBV11-2
J: TRBJ1-4
length: 13
CDR3: ASSPNPATNEKLF

V: TRBV6-4
J: TRBJ2-2
length: 12
CDR3: ASSSGLFRGELF

V: TRBV5-1
J: TRBJ2-2
length: 13
CDR3: ASRSGQTGTGELF

V: TRBV27
J: TRBJ1-2
length: 12
CDR3: ASSRQSSLYGYT

V: TRBV6-4
J: TRBJ2-1
length: 12
CDR3: ASTDRGTYNEQF

V: TRBV6-5
J: TRBJ1-2
length: 13
CDR3: ASNQDRGLNYGYT

V: TRBV19
J: TRBJ1-1
length: 12
CDR3: ASSPQGLNTEAF

V: TRBV7-2
J: TRBJ1-5
length: 14
CDR3: ASSLAGSLTNQPQH

V: TRBV4-2
J: TRBJ1-2
length: 14
CDR3: ASSQDLLTSWYGYT

V: TRBV19
J: TRBJ1-5
length: 11
CDR3: ASSVGRNQPQH

V: TRBV7-9
J: TRBJ2-5
length: 14
CDR3: ASSLAQVGGAETQY

V: TRBV5-1
J: TRBJ2-1
length: 15
CDR3: ASSLPFSGTFDNEQF

V: TRBV7-6
J: TRBJ1-3
length: 13
CDR3: ASSPLTSSGNTIY

V: TRBV5-1
J: TRBJ1-2
length: 12
CDR3: ASSTELGLGGYT

V: TRBV5-1
J: TRBJ2-2
length: 12
CDR3: ASAGQALVGELF

V: TRBV11-3
J: TRBJ2-1
length: 12
CDR3: ASSLTAGGGEQF

V: TRBV21-1
J: TRBJ1-6
length: 16
CDR3: ASSKVVRQGARNSPLH

V: TRBV19
J: TRBJ2-3
length: 12
CDR3: ASSPGISTDTQY

V: TRBV7-8
J: TRBJ1-2
length: 15
CDR3: ASSLSGGLLLGYGYT

V: TRBV18
J: TRBJ2-5
length: 11
CDR3: ASSPGVGETQY

V: TRBV5-6
J: TRBJ1-2
length: 13
CDR3: ASSFNGVGNYGYT

V: TRBV5-6
J: TRBJ2-5
length: 13
CDR3: ASSLDTGPQETQY

V: TRBV4-1
J: TRBJ2-1
length: 14
CDR3: ASSQGRDRGFNEQF

V: TRBV7-3
J: TRBJ2-2
length: 12
CDR3: ASSTHGGTGELF